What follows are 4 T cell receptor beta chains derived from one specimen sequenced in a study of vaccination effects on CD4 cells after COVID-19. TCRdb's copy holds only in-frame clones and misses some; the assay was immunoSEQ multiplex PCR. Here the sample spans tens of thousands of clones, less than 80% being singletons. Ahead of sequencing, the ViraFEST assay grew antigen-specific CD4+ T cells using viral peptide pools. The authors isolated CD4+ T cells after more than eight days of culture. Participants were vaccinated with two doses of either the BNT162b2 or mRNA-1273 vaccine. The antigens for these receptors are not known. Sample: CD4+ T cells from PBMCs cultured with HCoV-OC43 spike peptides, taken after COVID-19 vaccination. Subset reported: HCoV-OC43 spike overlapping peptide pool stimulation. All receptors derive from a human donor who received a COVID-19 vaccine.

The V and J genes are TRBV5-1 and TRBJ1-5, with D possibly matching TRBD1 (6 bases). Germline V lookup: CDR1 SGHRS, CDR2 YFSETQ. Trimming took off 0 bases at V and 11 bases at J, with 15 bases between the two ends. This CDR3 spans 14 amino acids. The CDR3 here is CASSLDTQGGTQHF. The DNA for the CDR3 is TGCGCCAGCAGCTTGGACACGCAAGGGGGGACCCAGCATTTT. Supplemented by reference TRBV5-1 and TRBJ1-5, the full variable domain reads KAGVTQTPRYLIKTRGQQVTLSCSPISGHRSVSWYQQTPGQGLQFLFEYFSETQRNKGNFPGRFSGRQFSNSRSEMNVSTLELGDSALYLCASSLDTQGGTQHFGDGTRLSIL.

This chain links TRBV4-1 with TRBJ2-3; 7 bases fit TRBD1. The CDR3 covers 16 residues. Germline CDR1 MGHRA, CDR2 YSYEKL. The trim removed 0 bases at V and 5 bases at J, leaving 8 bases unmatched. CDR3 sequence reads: CASSQDKGAGIDTQYF. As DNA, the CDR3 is TGCGCCAGCAGCCAAGATAAGGGGGCCGGAATAGATACGCAGTATTTT.

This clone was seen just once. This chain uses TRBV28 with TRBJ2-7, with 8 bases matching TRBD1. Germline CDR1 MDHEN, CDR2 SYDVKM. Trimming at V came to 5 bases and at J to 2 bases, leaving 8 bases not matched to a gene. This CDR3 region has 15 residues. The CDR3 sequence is CASSLQGAPTYEQYV. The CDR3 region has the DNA TGTGCCAGCAGTCTTCAGGGGGCACCCACCTACGAGCAGTACGTC.

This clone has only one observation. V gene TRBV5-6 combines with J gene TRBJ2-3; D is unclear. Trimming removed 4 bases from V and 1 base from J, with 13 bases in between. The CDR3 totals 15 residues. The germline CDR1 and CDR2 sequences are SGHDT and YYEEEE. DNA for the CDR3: TGTGCCAGCAGCCCGCGGCCCGTTCGCACAGATACGCAGTATTTT. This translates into CASSPRPVRTDTQYF.